This is a list of T cell receptor beta chains from one sample in a study of shared clonotypes between healthy human individuals. Sequencing used immunoSEQ multiplex PCR; TCRdb keeps in-frame clones, though not all of them. The sample carries 950,000 to 1,200,000 clones, around 77% recorded once. The sample was memory CD4+ T cells from PBMCs. Source of these receptors: a man in his late teens or twenties in good health. Some clones in this sample may be carry-over from other donors' samples. CDR3s include the opening cysteine and the closing phenylalanine or tryptophan. D genes are given only for firm matches. Only part of the rows carry a size: once, few, many, or a class if the clone is expanded.

V	J	size	D	DNA	CDR3
TRBV9	TRBJ1-1	NA	NA	TGTGCCAGCAGCGGACCGGGACATCCGAACACTGAAGCTTTCTTT	CASSGPGHPNTEAFF
TRBV7-9	TRBJ2-1	NA	TRBD2	TGTGCCAGCAGCTCGCCACCCCTATGGGGACTAGCGAACGACAATGAGCAGTTCTTC	CASSSPPLWGLANDNEQFF
TRBV30	TRBJ1-5	NA	NA	TGTGCCTGGAGTGCAGGGGAGAGCAATCAGCCCCAGCATTTT	CAWSAGESNQPQHF
TRBV7-3	TRBJ2-7	few	NA	TGTGCCAGCAGCTCCCACCGGGCCTACGAGCAGTACTTC	CASSSHRAYEQYF
TRBV11-2	TRBJ2-2	once	NA	TGTGCCAGCAGTTTTGGACACAGGGCATCTAACACCGGGGAGCTGTTTTTT	CASSFGHRASNTGELFF
TRBV18	TRBJ2-7	NA	TRBD1	TGTGCCAGCTCACACTTTACCGGGACAGCTTCCTACGAGCAGTACTTC	CASSHFTGTASYEQYF
TRBV7-3	TRBJ2-3	NA	TRBD2	TGTGCCAGCAGCTCGGGACTAGCGGGAGCCGCAGATACGCAGTATTTT	CASSSGLAGAADTQYF
TRBV9	TRBJ2-3	few	NA	TGTGCCAGCAGCGTAGGTATCGGGGGTAGGAGCACAGATACGCAGTATTTT	CASSVGIGGRSTDTQYF
TRBV28	TRBJ2-2	NA	TRBD1	TGTGCCAGCAAACAGGGGCTAGGCGGGGAGCTGTTTTTT	CASKQGLGGELFF
TRBV5-1	TRBJ1-2	NA	TRBD1	TGCGCCAGCAGCCCGGAAGGGGGCCGGCATGGCTACACCTTC	CASSPEGGRHGYTF
TRBV28	TRBJ1-5	once	NA	TGTGCCAGCAGTGGACTTTTGTATCAGCCCCAGCATTTT	CASSGLLYQPQHF
TRBV9	TRBJ2-2	NA	TRBD1	TGTGCCAGCAGGCCCCAGGGGGCGGGCGGGGAGCTGTTTTTT	CASRPQGAGGELFF
TRBV13	TRBJ2-1	few	NA	TGTGCCAGCAGCCAACGAACAGGGTCCAACTCCTACAATGAGCAGTTCTTC	CASSQRTGSNSYNEQFF
TRBV18	TRBJ2-7	NA	NA	TGTGCCAGCTCACCACTTGACAGAAGCTCCTACGAGCAGTACTTC	CASSPLDRSSYEQYF
TRBV2	TRBJ2-7	few	TRBD2	TGTGCCAGCAGGGGGACTAGCGGGAGGTACGAGCAGTACTTC	CASRGTSGRYEQYF
TRBV7-3	TRBJ2-2	NA	TRBD1	TGTGCCAGCAGCTCCCGGGACAGGGGGACCGGGGAGCTGTTTTTT	CASSSRDRGTGELFF
TRBV5-1	TRBJ2-5	NA	TRBD1	TGCGCCAGCAGCGCGACAGGGCAAGAGACCCAGTACTTC	CASSATGQETQYF
TRBV5-1	TRBJ2-5	NA	NA	TGCGCCAGCAGCTTGTCTCGGCGGGGCTTAGGAGAGACCCAGTACTTC	CASSLSRRGLGETQYF
TRBV2	TRBJ2-6	NA	NA	TGTGCCAGCATCGCAGGGTCCCTTCGAGGGGCCAACGTCCTGACTTTC	CASIAGSLRGANVLTF
TRBV5-4	TRBJ2-3	NA	NA	TGTGCCAGCAGCTCGACAACAGATACGCAGTATTTT	CASSSTTDTQYF
TRBV7-3	TRBJ2-1	NA	TRBD1	TGTGCCAGCAGCCCGACAGGGGATGCCCACAATGAGCAGTTCTTC	CASSPTGDAHNEQFF
TRBV10-3	TRBJ2-7	few	TRBD1	TGTGCCACCAGGAGGGGTGGCGGGGACAGGGGGTACGAGCAGTACTTC	CATRRGGGDRGYEQYF
TRBV7-2	TRBJ1-4	NA	NA	TGTGCCAGCAGCCCGAGGTGGAGGGGAGTTAATGAAAAACTGTTTTTT	CASSPRWRGVNEKLFF
TRBV4-1	TRBJ1-3	NA	NA	TGCGCCAGCAGTCGTGGTATGGATGGAAACACCATATATTTT	CASSRGMDGNTIYF
TRBV7-9	TRBJ2-7	NA	TRBD2	TGTGCCAGCAGAGAAGGGACTAGCGGGAGTGTCAACGAGCAGTACTTC	CASREGTSGSVNEQYF
TRBV7-2	TRBJ2-7	NA	TRBD2	TGTGCCAGCAGCCCTTCGCTAGCGTGGGAGGGCTACGAGCAGTACTTC	CASSPSLAWEGYEQYF
TRBV19	TRBJ1-2	NA	NA	TGTGCCAGTAGTATTGAACGGGACTATGGCTACACCTTC	CASSIERDYGYTF
TRBV6-5	TRBJ2-1	NA	NA	TGTGCCAGCTCTCGTGGGGGTGAGGATGAGCAGTTCTTC	CASSRGGEDEQFF
TRBV27	TRBJ1-2	NA	NA	TGTGCCAGCAGTTTATCTATTCCCGCAGCGAGCTATGGCTACACCTTC	CASSLSIPAASYGYTF
TRBV6-6	TRBJ1-2	NA	NA	TGTGCCAGCAGTTCTATATCAGCCCGCCTGACCTTC	CASSSISARLTF
TRBV9	TRBJ1-2	NA	TRBD1	TGTGCCAGCAGTAGAGGGACAGGTCGAGATGGCTACACCTTC	CASSRGTGRDGYTF
TRBV2	TRBJ2-3	NA	NA	TGTGCCAGCAGGGGGTGGGGAACTAGCACAGATACGCAGTATTTT	CASRGWGTSTDTQYF
TRBV6-5	TRBJ2-5	NA	NA	TGTGCCAGCAGTGAGGACCTAGCAGGAGAGACCCAGTACTTC	CASSEDLAGETQYF
TRBV7-2	TRBJ2-7	NA	TRBD2	TGTGCCAGCAGCTCGGCCGGGACTAGCGGCTCCTACGAGCAGTACTTC	CASSSAGTSGSYEQYF
TRBV28	TRBJ2-7	NA	TRBD2	TGTGCCAGCAGGACCGTAGCGGGAGGGTCCGACGAGCAGTACTTC	CASRTVAGGSDEQYF
TRBV30	TRBJ2-7	NA	TRBD2	TGTGCCTGGCAGCGGGACTTAGCGGGAGGGAGGTACGAGCAGTACTTC	CAWQRDLAGGRYEQYF
TRBV30	TRBJ1-1	few	NA	TGTGCCTGGACCTCCCGGGGTGGCGCCACTGAAGCTTTCTTT	CAWTSRGGATEAFF
TRBV28	TRBJ1-4	NA	TRBD1	TGTGCCAGCAGTTCGACAGGGGCCTCTAATGAAAAACTGTTTTTT	CASSSTGASNEKLFF
TRBV2	TRBJ2-7	NA	TRBD1	TGTGCCAGCACAGTCACCCCCCCGGGACAGGGTAACTACGAGCAGTACTTC	CASTVTPPGQGNYEQYF
TRBV5-6	TRBJ2-3	few	NA	TGTGCCAGCAGCTTGGGCCCTAACACAGATACGCAGTATTTT	CASSLGPNTDTQYF
TRBV7-2	TRBJ1-2	NA	TRBD1	TGTGCCAGCAGCCCTTCGACAGGGGGCTATAACTATGGCTACACCTTC	CASSPSTGGYNYGYTF
TRBV4-2	TRBJ1-2	NA	NA	TGTGCCAGCAGCCAAGAAATGCATGGCTACACCTTC	CASSQEMHGYTF
TRBV10-3	TRBJ2-2	NA	NA	TGTGCCATCAGTGACAGGGCGTCTTCGAACACCGGGGAGCTGTTTTTT	CAISDRASSNTGELFF
TRBV15	TRBJ2-5	NA	NA	TGTGCCACCAGCAGAGATACCAGGGGCCAAGAGACCCAGTACTTC	CATSRDTRGQETQYF
TRBV7-8	TRBJ2-7	NA	TRBD2	TGTGCCAGCAGCCTAAGGGAGGGCTCCTACGAGCAGTACTTC	CASSLREGSYEQYF
TRBV7-8	TRBJ2-6	NA	NA	TGTGCCAGCAGCTTAACGACAGGTGCTCTCTCTGGGGCCAACGTCCTGACTTTC	CASSLTTGALSGANVLTF
TRBV6-6	TRBJ2-7	NA	NA	TGTGCCAGCAGCAAGGGGTATTCGTACGAGCAGTACTTC	CASSKGYSYEQYF
TRBV5-6	TRBJ2-5	NA	NA	TGTGCCAGCAGCAACAGTTTCCAAGAGACCCAGTACTTC	CASSNSFQETQYF
TRBV6-1	TRBJ2-2	many	NA	TGTGCCAGCAGTGAAGTTGCGGACACCGGGGAGCTGTTTTTT	CASSEVADTGELFF
TRBV5-6	TRBJ2-3	NA	NA	TGTGCCAGCAGCTGGGGACTGAGCACAGATACGCAGTATTTT	CASSWGLSTDTQYF
TRBV5-6	TRBJ1-5	NA	NA	TGTGCCAGCAGCTCCCGAGATCAGCCCCAGCATTTT	CASSSRDQPQHF
TRBV5-1	TRBJ2-2	NA	TRBD2	TGCGCCAGCAGCTTGGTAGTAGCGGGAGCTCTTACCGGGGAGCTGTTTTTT	CASSLVVAGALTGELFF
TRBV9	TRBJ1-2	once	NA	TGTGCCAGCAGCGTAGTAGGGCAGTCCTATGGCTACACCTTC	CASSVVGQSYGYTF
TRBV2	TRBJ1-2	NA	NA	TGTGCCAGCAGGGAAGGACAGTTCTATGGCTACACCTTC	CASREGQFYGYTF
TRBV18	TRBJ2-5	NA	NA	TGTGCCAGCTCACCCCGCCTAGGCGGCCAAGAGACCCAGTACTTC	CASSPRLGGQETQYF
TRBV9	TRBJ1-3	few	NA	TGTGCCAGCAGCGTAGATGCAGGGGCAGGAAACACCATATATTTT	CASSVDAGAGNTIYF
TRBV7-2	TRBJ2-7	NA	NA	TGTGCCAGCAGCAGCCGCGACGGGGGAGCCCCCCACGAGCAGTACTTC	CASSSRDGGAPHEQYF
TRBV7-2	TRBJ1-3	once	NA	TGTGCCAGCAGCTCAGGGGCAGGGACCTCTGGAAACACCATATATTTT	CASSSGAGTSGNTIYF
TRBV29-1	TRBJ2-1	NA	NA	TGCAGCGTTGAGAGGTACACTAGCACTGAGCAGTTCTTC	CSVERYTSTEQFF